Following are 7 T cell receptor beta chains from one sample sequenced in a study of cytomegalovirus exposure and HLA in healthy donors. The PCR had 60 Vbeta and 13 Jbeta primers. TCRdb's copy holds only in-frame clones and misses some; the assay was immunoSEQ multiplex PCR. The sample holds around 67,000 clones; around 82% are singletons and the top ten take 7.8%. Input material: PBMCs. The receptors were sampled from a young man in good health and CMV-seropositive.

The V gene is TRBV7-2, the J gene TRBJ2-3; TRBD2 aligns across 9 bases. Germline V gene sequence: CDR1 SGHTA, CDR2 FQGNSA. V dropped 4 bases and J dropped 2; count of bases not matched to a gene: 10. This CDR3 is 17 amino acids long. CDR3 in amino acids: CASSSSAGGWNTDTQYF. CDR3 DNA sequence: TGTGCCAGCAGCTCCTCAGCGGGGGGTTGGAACACAGATACGCAGTATTTT.

The rearrangement joins TRBV4-1 to TRBJ1-1, with TRBD1 as a possible D gene (5 bases). V dropped 0 bases and J dropped 5 bases, with 13 bases sitting between them. CDR1 and CDR2 from the germline V gene are MGHRA and YSYEKL. The CDR3 runs to 15 residues. The CDR3 DNA is TGCGCCAGCAGCCAAGAGGAGGGGCTGAGGACTGAAGCTTTCTTT. Its translation: CASSQEEGLRTEAFF.

V usage is TRBV5-1 and J usage is TRBJ2-3; the match to TRBD1 covers 9 bases. The CDR3 contains 13 residues. Germline V gene data show CDR1 as SGHRS and CDR2 as YFSETQ. The J segment lost 6 bases and the V segment lost 3 bases, leaving 2 bases of the junction unmatched. The CDR3 reads CASSSDRGDTQYF. In nucleotides, the CDR3 is TGCGCCAGCAGCTCAGACAGGGGGGATACGCAGTATTTT.

This clone was counted only a few times. The chain recombines TRBV6-5 with TRBJ2-3; 8 positions match TRBD2. Unmatched junction bases numbered 4, after V lost 0 bases and J lost 2 bases. Germline V gene sequence: CDR1 MNHEY, CDR2 SVGAGI. CDR3 length: 16 residues. This chain's CDR3 is CASSYSLAGITDTQYF. Here the CDR3 DNA reads TGTGCCAGCAGTTACTCTTTAGCGGGGATCACAGATACGCAGTATTTT.

In its sample, this clone was seen a few times. The genes are TRBV2 and TRBJ2-2, with TRBD2 matching over 11 bases. Germline assignment: CDR1 SNHLY and CDR2 FYNNEI. The CDR3 contains 18 residues. The J segment lost 5 bases and the V segment lost 3 bases, leaving 11 bases of the junction unmatched. The chain's CDR3 is CASSDLLAGGGVTGELFF. The CDR3 region has the DNA TGTGCCAGCAGTGACCTTCTAGCGGGAGGCGGGGTTACCGGGGAGCTGTTTTTT.

The V call is TRBV7-9, the J call TRBJ1-1; D perhaps matches TRBD1 (6 bases). V shed 5 bases and J shed 10 bases, with 26 bases lying between them. CDR1 SEHNR and CDR2 FQNEAQ come from the germline V gene (reference sequence). The CDR3 totals 16 residues. CDR3 DNA sequence: TGTGCCAGCAGCCGCGAATCGGACAGCGGCGGCCTTGGAGCTTTCTTT. It yields the protein CASSRESDSGGLGAFF.

This sequence joins TRBV25-1 and TRBJ1-4; D might be TRBD1 (5 bases). Germline-derived CDR1 and CDR2 are MGHDK and SYGVNS. Trimming shortened V by 1 base and J by 3 bases, and 6 bases separated the two germline ends. This CDR3 contains 14 residues. The CDR3 is CASSEWGANEKLFF. Here the CDR3 DNA reads TGTGCCAGCAGTGAATGGGGGGCTAATGAAAAACTGTTTTTT.